This TCR beta chain was documented in a study of cytomegalovirus exposure and HLA in healthy donors. The PCR was carried out with 60 Vbeta primers and 13 Jbeta primers. Sequenced by immunoSEQ multiplex PCR; TCRdb stores in-frame clones only, minus some. This sample carries more than 85,000 clones, under 85% of them seen once, and the ten largest clones take around 2.1%. Study results and limitations: Most sequenced TCRs were rare (though some public TCRs occurred in many donors). Common viral pathogens (according to a later analysis) appeared linked to several of the most significant clusters.

Germline V gene sequence: CDR1 MNHNY, CDR2 SVGAGI (reference sequence). CDR3 length: 15 amino acids. Trimming pared 5 bases from V and 6 bases from J, leaving 17 bases between. This clone was counted between two and nine times. Its antigen is not identified. V gene TRBV6-6 combines with J gene TRBJ2-1; TRBD1 might be the D (6 bases). This receptor was obtained from a man in his thirties or forties in good health and CMV-seronegative. What was sequenced was PBMCs. The CDR3 DNA sequence: TGTGCCAGCAGTCGTAGGACAGAGATGGGCAATGAGCAGTTCTTC. It specifies CASSRRTEMGNEQFF.